Listed below are T cell receptor beta chains from one sample, sequenced in a study of cytomegalovirus exposure and HLA in healthy donors. Method: immunoSEQ multiplex PCR; TCRdb's copy keeps in-frame clones and lacks some. Here the sample spans 140,000 or so clones, about a tenth being singletons. The sequenced material came from PBMCs. The receptor set was obtained from a male donor in good health and CMV-seronegative. The CDR3 runs from the conserved cysteine through the conserved F or W. A D gene is named only where the DNA matches it firmly. Rows give clone size only sometimes, using once, few, many, or a class for an expanded clone.

clone_size j_call v_call cdr3_length d_call cdr3_nt cdr3_aa
few TRBJ2-3 TRBV29-1 15 NA TGCAGCGTTGAGGGCGGTCTAACCGGGGCAGATACGCAGTATTTT CSVEGGLTGADTQYF
few TRBJ2-1 TRBV28 15 TRBD2 TGTGCCAGCAGCCGCGGGACTAGCTCCTTCGATGAGCAGTTCTTC CASSRGTSSFDEQFF
few TRBJ1-2 TRBV10-1 14 NA TGCGCCGGCCTCGGAGACCCCTCCCTATATGGCTACACCTTC CAGLGDPSLYGYTF
few TRBJ1-1 TRBV7-3 14 NA TGTGCCAGCAGCTTAGGGGGGGAGAACACTGAAGCTTTCTTT CASSLGGENTEAFF
NA TRBJ1-1 TRBV19 14 TRBD1 TGTGCCAGTAGTATCCCAGGGGGAAGGACTGAAGCTTTCTTT CASSIPGGRTEAFF
NA TRBJ1-6 TRBV5-1 14 NA TGCGCCAGCAGCTTAACAGTCTCTAATTCACCCCTCCACTTT CASSLTVSNSPLHF
NA TRBJ1-2 TRBV7-2 15 TRBD1 TGTGCCAGCAGTCCCGGGACAGGTTTTAACTATGGCTACACCTTC CASSPGTGFNYGYTF
few TRBJ1-2 TRBV28 13 NA TGTGCCAGCAGTTTGGGGGGGTTTGATGGCTACACCTTC CASSLGGFDGYTF
NA TRBJ1-3 TRBV10-3 14 TRBD1 TGTGCCATCACTCCCGGACAGGGAAGGAACACCATATATTTT CAITPGQGRNTIYF
NA TRBJ1-2 TRBV6-1 15 NA TGTGCCAGCAGGGCATTCGGGGGGAGCGACTATGGCTACACCTTC CASRAFGGSDYGYTF
NA TRBJ2-1 TRBV9 13 NA TGTGCCAGCAGCGCGACAGGACACAATGAGCAGTTCTTC CASSATGHNEQFF
NA TRBJ1-2 TRBV10-3 13 TRBD1 TGTGCCATCAGTCCCGACAGGGAGTTGGGCTACACCTTC CAISPDRELGYTF
NA TRBJ1-2 TRBV2 15 TRBD1 TGTGCCAGCAGTCTAGGACAGGGGGCGGGAGGTGGCTACACCTTC CASSLGQGAGGGYTF
NA TRBJ2-5 TRBV11-2 11 NA TGTGCCAGCAGCCCCGGGGAGACCCAGTACTTC CASSPGETQYF
few TRBJ1-2 TRBV9 14 NA TGTGCCAGCAGCGTAGCCCCCAGAAACTATGGCTACACCTTC CASSVAPRNYGYTF
NA TRBJ1-5 TRBV18 14 TRBD1 TGTGCCAGCTCACCGACAGGGGGTGGGCTGCCCCAGCATTTT CASSPTGGGLPQHF
few TRBJ1-2 TRBV6-5 15 TRBD1 TGTGCCAGCAGTTACGGCCAGGGGACAGTTTATGGCTACACCTTC CASSYGQGTVYGYTF
NA TRBJ1-2 TRBV28 15 TRBD1 TGTGCCAGCAGTCCTCTAAGCGACAGGGACTATGGCTACACCTTC CASSPLSDRDYGYTF
few TRBJ1-2 TRBV4-1 13 TRBD1 TGCGCCAGCAGCCCCGGGACAGTCTATGGCTACACCTTC CASSPGTVYGYTF
NA TRBJ1-3 TRBV5-1 17 NA TGCGCCAGCAGCTTGGCCGCGGGGGGGCGGCCTGGAAACACCATATATTTT CASSLAAGGRPGNTIYF
NA TRBJ2-5 TRBV27 19 TRBD2 TGTGCCAGCAGTTTTCGGGGTCCTGGGACTAGCGGGAACCAAGAGACCCAGTACTTC CASSFRGPGTSGNQETQYF
few TRBJ2-1 TRBV6-5 14 TRBD2 TGTGCCAGCAGTTACGCGGGAGGGATCGATGAGCAGTTCTTC CASSYAGGIDEQFF
few TRBJ1-5 TRBV4-1 17 TRBD1 TGCGCCAGCAGCCAAGGGGGCAGGGGGCCTGGCAATCAGCCCCAGCATTTT CASSQGGRGPGNQPQHF
few TRBJ1-2 TRBV27 14 NA TGTGCCAGCAGGCCCTCCCGGGGAAACTATGGCTACACCTTC CASRPSRGNYGYTF